Below are 23 T cell receptor beta chains sequenced from a single sample in a study of T cells in Graves' hyperthyroidism and ophthalmopathy. TCR beta CDR3 region amplification was performed from RNA transcripts. The TCR CDR3 first-round RT-PCR relied on the HTBI primer set. TCRdb called the multiplex PCR reads again in MiXCR, with one record for every CDR3 protein. The sample lists 450,000 to 700,000 distinct CDR3 sequences, more than 45% occurring once. Sequencing was done on a sample of peripheral blood or thyroid tissue (not recorded which). The source is an adult woman with Graves' disease, either hyperthyroidism or ophthalmopathy (not recorded which).

This clonotype was found many times. The V call is TRBV24-1, the J call TRBJ1-1, with 7 bases matching TRBD1. The V segment lost 3 bases and the J segment 1 base; nucleotides outside the gene matches: 4. The CDR3 contains 15 residues. Germline assignment: CDR1 KGHDR and CDR2 SFDVKD. This CDR3 is CATSDRRTGNTEAFF. For the CDR3, the DNA is TGTGCCACCAGTGATCGACGGACAGGGAACACTGAAGCTTTCTTT.

This clonotype occurred many times. The chain recombines TRBV28 with TRBJ2-5, with D possibly being TRBD2 (7 bases). Trimming pared 0 bases from V and 1 base from J, leaving 15 bases between. The CDR3 runs to 17 residues. Germline CDR1 reads MDHEN; CDR2 reads SYDVKM. The CDR3 nucleotides are TGTGCCAGCAGTTTATGGGATTCCGGGGGGCTCCAAGAGACCCAGTACTTC. This translates into CASSLWDSGGLQETQYF. Complete variable domain (other parts from reference TRBV28 and TRBJ2-5): DVKVTQSSRYLVKRTGEKVFLECVQDMDHENMFWYRQDPGLGLRLIYFSYDVKMKEKGDIPEGYSVSREKKERFSLILESASTNQTSMYLCASSLWDSGGLQETQYFGPGTRLLVL.

This clonotype was found many times. V is TRBV7-2 and J is TRBJ1-2; TRBD1 aligns across 10 bases. Germline CDR1 SGHTA, CDR2 FQGNSA. Trimming took 2 bases from V and 8 from J; bases not matched to a gene: 8. This CDR3 spans 15 amino acids. CDR3: CASSLFATGGRGYTF. In DNA, the CDR3 is TGTGCCAGCAGCTTATTCGCGACAGGGGGCAGGGGCTACACCTTC.

This clonotype was found once. The chain couples TRBV5-1 to TRBJ1-4; D not certain. Germline CDR1 SGHRS, CDR2 YFSETQ. This CDR3 contains 12 residues. The V gene lost 0 bases and the J gene lost 7 bases, with 4 bases spanning the gap. The CDR3 loop reads CASSLATEKLFF. CDR3 bases: TGCGCCAGCAGCTTGGCTACTGAAAAACTGTTTTTT.

The chain uses TRBV10-3 and TRBJ2-2; D uncertain. The V gene's germline CDR1 is ENHRY and CDR2 SYGVKD. V was cut by 9 bases and J by 5 bases, with 4 bases left in between. The CDR3 is made up of 10 amino acids. The CDR3 DNA is TGTGCCATGAGGACCGGGGAGCTGTTTTTT. Amino acids: CAMRTGELFF.

This clonotype has ten or more counts. The V gene is TRBV20-1, the J gene TRBJ1-5; D might be TRBD1 (5 bases). Germline CDR1 reads DFQATT; CDR2 reads SNEGSKA (reference sequence). V was cut by 0 bases and J by 1 base, with 13 bases left in between. The CDR3 sequence is 16 residues long. The CDR3 sequence: CSARDIGQGSNQPQHF. CDR3 nucleotide sequence: TGCAGTGCTAGAGATATAGGCCAGGGCAGCAATCAGCCCCAGCATTTT.

J is TRBJ1-2 and V is TRBV20-1; 11 nucleotides align to TRBD1. This CDR3 contains 15 residues. Germline V gene sequence: CDR1 DFQATT, CDR2 SNEGSKA (reference sequence). V dropped 3 bases and J dropped 4; count of bases not matched to a gene: 7. The CDR3 DNA sequence: TGCAGTGCTAGCCGGGACAGGGGGTGGTTCTATGGCTACACCTTC. The encoded protein is CSASRDRGWFYGYTF.

This clonotype was seen repeatedly, ten times or more. The V and J genes are TRBV25-1 and TRBJ2-7; D not certain. V lost 3 bases and J 1 base, leaving 7 bases between the germline ends. The CDR3 runs 13 residues. From germline, CDR1 is MGHDK and CDR2 SYGVNS. In nucleotides, the CDR3 is TGTGCCAGCAGTGATACTGGATCCTACGAGCAGTACTTC. This encodes CASSDTGSYEQYF.

This clonotype occurred many times. The gene calls are TRBV7-9 and TRBJ1-1; TRBD1 is a possible D gene (5 bases). This CDR3 is 14 amino acids long. V gave up 3 bases and J gave up 5 bases, with 13 bases separating them. The germline V gene encodes CDR1 SEHNR and CDR2 FQNEAQ (reference sequence). The CDR3 nucleotides are TGTGCCAGCAGCTTTAGTAGGGGATCAACTGAAGCTTTCTTT. It translates to CASSFSRGSTEAFF.

The chain is built from TRBV15 and TRBJ2-2; possible D gene TRBD1, 7 bases. The CDR3 has 16 amino acids. Trimming left V 1 base short and J 6 bases short, with 15 bases between. In germline, CDR1 is LNHNV, CDR2 YYDKDF (reference sequence). The CDR3 sequence is CATSRGQGGSPGELFF. The CDR3 DNA sequence: TGTGCCACCAGCAGAGGACAGGGAGGTTCACCCGGGGAGCTGTTTTTT.

A word on this clonotype: One end of the junction does not line up with germline, which may come from a read error. V gene TRBV19 combines with J gene TRBJ1-3; unclear D gene. The CDR3 covers 13 residues. Germline V gene sequence: CDR1 LNHDA, CDR2 SQIVND (reference sequence). The CDR3 region is CASQRSYGNTIYF. In nucleotides, the CDR3 is TGCGCCAGTCAGAGAAGCTATGGAAACACCATATATTTT.

This chain uses TRBV6-1 with TRBJ2-7, with a possible D match to TRBD2 (5 bases). This CDR3 has 13 amino acids. The V and J ends lost 10 bases and 2 bases respectively, with 15 bases between them. Germline lookup yields CDR1 MNHNS and CDR2 SASEGT. CDR3 protein: CAIRADGTYEQYF. CDR3 in DNA: TGTGCCATCAGAGCGGACGGGACCTACGAGCAGTACTTC.

This clonotype occurred a few times. The V gene is TRBV19, the J gene TRBJ1-1; no definite D call. The V end lost 1 base, the J end lost 0 bases, and 12 bases lay between the germline ends. CDR3 length equals 16 residues. Germline-derived CDR1 and CDR2 are LNHDA and SQIVND (reference sequence). CDR3 region: CASSIAREKLNTEAFF. In nucleotides, the CDR3 is TGTGCCAGTAGTATAGCGCGGGAGAAGTTGAACACTGAAGCTTTCTTT.

This clonotype was counted many times. The chain combines TRBV20-1 with TRBJ2-5; the match to TRBD2 covers 7 bases. J lost 5 bases, V lost 1 base, and 4 bases had no gene match. The germline V gene encodes CDR1 DFQATT and CDR2 SNEGSKA (reference sequence). There are 13 residues in the CDR3. CDR3 sequence: CSARAGGGETQYF. The CDR3 DNA sequence: TGCAGTGCTAGAGCGGGAGGCGGGGAGACCCAGTACTTC.

The genes are TRBV10-3 and TRBJ2-5; 9 bases match TRBD2. Germline-derived CDR1 and CDR2 are ENHRY and SYGVKD. CDR3 length equals 14 residues. CDR3 DNA sequence: TGTGCTAGAGACGCGGGAGGGCCTGGGGAGACCCAGTACTTC. This gives the protein CARDAGGPGETQYF.

This clonotype showed up many times. The chain employs TRBV11-2 and TRBJ1-1, with 10 bases that match TRBD1. The CDR3 totals 16 residues. V lost 1 base and J lost 1; bases outside the gene matches: 3. Germline loops: CDR1 SGHAT, CDR2 FQNNGV. The CDR3, as DNA: TGTGCCAGCAGCTTAGTGGGGACAGGGGCGAACACTGAAGCTTTCTTT. Protein sequence: CASSLVGTGANTEAFF.

On this clonotype: The junction departs from germline at one end; a sequencing error may be responsible. The CDR3, as DNA: TGCGCCAGCAGCCAAGATTGGGACAGCTCTGGAAACACCATATATTTT. Translating gives CASSQDWDSSGNTIYF. This sequence joins TRBV14 and TRBJ1-3; 7 bases match TRBD1. Germline loops: CDR1 SGHDN, CDR2 FVKESK. The CDR3 runs 16 residues.

A word on this clonotype: The conserved final phenylalanine or tryptophan is absent from the CDR3, which likely points to a read error. Because the CDR3's place on the DNA is in doubt, the DNA is left out and the CDR3 is given as listed by TCRdb. The chain joins TRBV7-9 to TRBJ1-1; the table gives TRBD1 as D, unverified against the DNA. CDR1 SEHNR and CDR2 FQNEAQ come from the germline V gene (reference sequence). The CDR3 has 13 amino acids, counting both end residues. The CDR3 spells CASSPNPGQGAYY.

The V and J genes are TRBV29-1 and TRBJ2-7, with 9 bases lining up with TRBD1. Germline CDR1 is SQVTM and CDR2 is ANQGSEA. The CDR3 is 12 amino acids. Trimming at V came to 4 bases and at J to 5 bases, leaving 3 bases not matched to a gene. The CDR3 nucleotides read TGCAGCGTTGTGGGACAGGGCGACGAGCAGTACTTC. Translation: CSVVGQGDEQYF.

This clonotype was detected ten times or more. V usage is TRBV20-1 and J usage is TRBJ2-6; 10 bases are shared with TRBD1. With 3 bases clipped from V and 2 bases from J, the junction kept 4 bases outside the gene matches. The CDR3 is made up of 16 amino acids. Germline V CDR1 and CDR2: DFQATT, SNEGSKA (reference sequence). In DNA form, the CDR3 reads TGCAGTGCTAGTGACAGGGGGCCGACTGGGGCCAACGTCCTGACTTTC. Its translation is CSASDRGPTGANVLTF.

The chain employs TRBV20-1 and TRBJ2-3, with TRBD1 identical over 8 bases. The germline gives CDR1 DFQATT, CDR2 SNEGSKA (reference sequence). The CDR3 length is 14 residues. The ends lost 3 bases at V and 4 bases at J; junction bases unmatched: 6. In nucleotides, the CDR3 is TGCAGTGCTAGGAGGGGGACAGGAGCAGATACGCAGTATTTT. This encodes CSARRGTGADTQYF.

The V and J genes are TRBV5-1 and TRBJ2-1, with D perhaps TRBD2 (6 bases). V lost 4 bases to trimming and J lost 4 bases, with 18 bases between them. Germline values: CDR1 SGHRS, CDR2 YFSETQ. The CDR3 loop spans 16 amino acids. In DNA form, the CDR3 reads TGCGCCAGCAGCCTCGTGAGTAGCGGAGCATACAATGAGCAGTTCTTC. It specifies CASSLVSSGAYNEQFF.

The J gene is TRBJ1-3, the V gene TRBV2, with 9 bases matching TRBD1. CDR3 length: 17 residues. V lost 5 bases and J lost 0; bases outside the gene matches: 8. Germline V CDR1 and CDR2: SNHLY, FYNNEI. CDR3 region: CASSMDRGSSSGNTIYF. The DNA of the CDR3 is TGTGCCAGCAGTATGGACAGGGGATCCAGCTCTGGAAACACCATATATTTT.